The clone carrying this T cell receptor (beta chain) was picked up a small number of times. This specimen belongs to a study of CD8+ T cells in alopecia areata. Trimming removed 6 bases from V and 8 bases from J, with 20 bases in between. The CDR3 is 15 amino acids. CDR1 is MNHEY, CDR2 SVGAGI, per germline. RNA was isolated and reverse transcribed to cDNA, the sequencing template. Generated by immunoSEQ multiplex PCR, the TCRdb table keeps only in-frame clones and is missing some. The sample includes roughly 40,000 clones, less than 55% seen only once; the top ten take under 2%. CD4+ cells obtained from a handful of patients were subjected to sorting into CD25+CD127- cells. Alopecia areata patients had lesional scalp punch biopsies and peripheral blood taken from them. Cell sorting on a FACSAria was used to separate CD4+ and CD8+ T cells from the PBMCs.

The chain joins TRBV6-5 to TRBJ2-1; D could derive from TRBD1 or TRBD2 (5 bases each). Sequenced material: CD4+ Tregs sorted from blood. The TCR originated in a human donor with alopecia areata. The CDR3 reads CASSLRDPGSHEQFF. The CDR3 region has the DNA TGTGCCAGCAGCTTGAGGGACCCGGGCAGCCATGAGCAGTTCTTC.